This TCR beta chain was captured by sequencing in a study of T cell responses to AZD1222 COVID-19 vaccine. CDR3 size: 15 residues. The ends were cut back, 6 bases at V and 4 bases at J, with 18 bases in the middle. CDR1 and CDR2 (germline): LNHDA, SQIVND (reference sequence). Points from the study as a whole: Increases in Spike-specific TCR breadth and depth were seen after two AZD1222 doses. Females outnumbered males among donors, who were mostly white British; clonal diversity was possibly underestimated.

This clone appeared a single time. The antigen remains undetermined. Repertoires were generated with immunoSEQ multiplex PCR, while TCRdb's copy carries only in-frame clones and drops some. The repertoire holds roughly 81,000 clones, with approximately 88% as singletons. The sequence derives from an adult in good health. This specimen was peripheral blood, taken on day 0 of AZD1222 vaccination. This chain connects TRBV19 to TRBJ1-1; D is unclear. DNA of the CDR3: TGTGCCAGTAGCCCCATCGTGAGGTGGGGCACTGAAGCTTTCTTT. It yields the protein CASSPIVRWGTEAFF.